This TCR beta chain stems from a study of vaccination effects on CD4 cells after COVID-19. Whole-study results and caveats: Clones from infection and from vaccination both contracted markedly late after vaccination.

Germline lookup yields CDR1 MNHNY and CDR2 SVGAGI (reference sequence). CDR3 length: 12 residues. Trimming shortened V by 10 bases and J by 8 bases, and 14 bases separated the two germline ends. With regard to this clone: Its antigen is still unknown.

Data came from immunoSEQ multiplex PCR; TCRdb stores just in-frame clones and leaves some out. Of about 60,000 clones in the sample, roughly three quarters were seen once. Sequencing was preceded by expansion of antigen-specific CD4+ T cells with viral peptide pools in the ViraFEST assay. Cultured cells yielded isolated CD4+ T cells after more than nine days. Each person got two doses of an mRNA SARS-CoV-2 vaccine, BNT162b2 or mRNA-1273. Vaccinees lacked prior SARS-CoV-2 infection and tested negative for nucleocapsid antibodies. Half the medium was swapped for IL-2 medium on days 3 and 7. The receptor's source is a human donor who received a COVID-19 vaccine. The chain is built from TRBV6-6 and TRBJ2-2, with unresolved D. This specimen consisted of CD4+ T cells from PBMCs cultured with HCoV-OC43 spike peptides, obtained after COVID-19 vaccination. Sample subset: HCoV-OC43 spike overlapping peptide pool stimulation. In DNA, the CDR3 is TGTGCCACAACCGGGCCCGGAGGGGAGCTGTTTTTT. It codes for CATTGPGGELFF.